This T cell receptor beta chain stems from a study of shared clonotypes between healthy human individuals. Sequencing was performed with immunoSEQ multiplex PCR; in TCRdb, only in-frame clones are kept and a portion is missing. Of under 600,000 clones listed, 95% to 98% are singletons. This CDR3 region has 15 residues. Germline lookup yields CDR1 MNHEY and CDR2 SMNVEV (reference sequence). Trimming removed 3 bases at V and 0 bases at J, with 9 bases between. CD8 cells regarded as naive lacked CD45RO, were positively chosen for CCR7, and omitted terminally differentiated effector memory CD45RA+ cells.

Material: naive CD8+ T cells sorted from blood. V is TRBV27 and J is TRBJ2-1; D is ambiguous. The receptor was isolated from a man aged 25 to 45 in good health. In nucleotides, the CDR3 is TGTGCCAGCAGTTTCGGCATAAGCTCCTACAATGAGCAGTTCTTC. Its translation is CASSFGISSYNEQFF.